This TCR beta chain originates from a study of shared clonotypes between healthy human individuals. Naivety among CD8 cells was defined by CD45RO negativity and positive CCR7 selection, thereby excluding terminally differentiated effector memory CD45RA+ cells. The table came from immunoSEQ multiplex PCR; TCRdb's copy has only in-frame clones and leaves some out. The table records some 2,100,000 clones, approximately 94% of them present only once. The CDR3 runs to 12 residues. Germline lookup yields CDR1 SEHNR and CDR2 FQNEAQ (reference sequence). Trimming at V came to 10 bases and at J to 5 bases, leaving 4 bases not matched to a gene.

The material sequenced was naive CD8+ T cells from PBMCs. This TCR was recovered from a man younger than 35 in good health. Some clones in this sample may be carry-over from other donors' samples. V gene TRBV7-9 combines with J gene TRBJ2-2; TRBD1 aligns across 7 bases. CDR3 sequence (DNA): TGTGCCATTGGGACAGAGACCGGGGAGCTGTTTTTT. It codes for CAIGTETGELFF.